This T cell receptor beta chain was sequenced during a study of cytomegalovirus exposure and HLA in healthy donors. Whole-study results and caveats: TCR beta sequences numbering around 15,000 were associated with HLA alleles at 0.05 false discovery rate in a later analysis. TCR beta V- and J-gene trimming, according to a later analysis, was linked to a missense DCLRE1C variant.

The CDR3 sequence is 14 residues long. V lost 2 bases to trimming and J lost 5 bases, with 9 bases between them. Germline CDR1 and CDR2: MNHEY and SMNVEV (reference sequence). Of note for this clone: What it recognizes is unknown.

PCR amplification relied on 60 Vbeta primers (plus 13 Jbeta primers). This table comes from immunoSEQ multiplex PCR, and its TCRdb copy is limited to in-frame clones, with some not included. The data show around 150,000 clones, around four fifths seen once. The genes are TRBV27 and TRBJ2-2, with D maybe TRBD2 (7 bases). Sample: PBMCs. This TCR derives from a woman under 40 in good health and CMV-seronegative. This CDR3 is CASSLAGATGELFF. In nucleotides, the CDR3 is TGTGCCAGCAGTTTAGCGGGGGCGACCGGGGAGCTGTTTTTT.